What follows are 27 T cell receptor beta chains derived from one specimen sequenced in a study of radiotherapy plus CTLA-4 blockade in lung cancer. Clones were read by immunoSEQ multiplex PCR, and TCRdb kept only the in-frame ones, dropping some. The data hold around 24,000 clones, with 65% to 85% observed a single time. This specimen was peripheral blood, taken from a patient treated with radiotherapy plus ipilimumab. The receptors were sampled from a human donor with non-small cell lung cancer who had stable disease on radiotherapy plus ipilimumab.

This clone has only a few counts. The chain has TRBV12-5 and TRBJ1-1; maybe TRBD1 (5 bases). The CDR3 runs 17 residues. Trimming stripped 9 bases from V and 4 bases from J, with 27 bases between. Germline CDR1 is LGHNT and CDR2 is FRNRAP. This chain's CDR3 is CASRKSPPGPRGTEAFF. DNA of the CDR3: TGTGCTAGCCGAAAAAGCCCCCCAGGGCCCCGTGGCACTGAAGCTTTCTTT.

V and J are TRBV19 and TRBJ2-5; the D is unclear. The CDR3 is made up of 13 amino acids. The ends were cut back, 6 bases at V and 1 base at J, with 9 bases in the middle. The germline V gene encodes CDR1 LNHDA and CDR2 SQIVND (reference sequence). As DNA, the CDR3 is TGTGCCAGTAGGGAGCTGCTCCAAGAGACCCAGTACTTC. Translating gives CASRELLQETQYF. The full variable domain, in which reference TRBV19 and TRBJ2-5 provide the parts outside the CDR3, is DGGITQSPKYLFRKEGQNVTLSCEQNLNHDAMYWYRQDPGQGLRLIYYSQIVNDFQKGDIAEGYSVSREKKESFPLTVTSAQKNPTAFYLCASRELLQETQYFGPGTRLLVL.

The chain has TRBV9 and TRBJ2-2; TRBD1 is a possible D gene (6 bases). Trimming cost V 4 bases and J 6 bases, with 19 bases left between them. This CDR3 has 16 amino acids. CDR1 and CDR2 from the germline V gene are SGDLS and YYNGEE. The CDR3 sequence is CASSLGTTRGAGELFF. CDR3 nucleotide sequence: TGTGCCAGCAGCCTTGGGACAACGAGAGGAGCCGGGGAGCTGTTTTTT.

This chain links TRBV18 with TRBJ1-2, with D tentatively TRBD1 (5 bases). The V end was cut by 2 bases, the J end by 4 bases, with 8 bases between. Germline V gives CDR1 KGHSH, CDR2 LQKENI. There are 13 residues in the CDR3. CDR3 protein: CASSPEGTYGYTF. The DNA of the CDR3 is TGTGCCAGCTCACCAGAAGGGACCTATGGCTACACCTTC.

This clone turned up a few times. CDR3 nucleotides: TGTGCCAGCAGTAATAGACAGGGGGCCTCCGAGCAGTACTTC. This codes for CASSNRQGASEQYF. V and J are TRBV21-1 and TRBJ2-7; the D segment call TRBD1 is taken from the table without a DNA check. TRBV21-1 represents a pseudogene. The CDR3 runs 14 residues.

The V call is TRBV6-1, the J call TRBJ2-5; 7 nucleotides agree with TRBD2. Germline V lookup: CDR1 MNHNS, CDR2 SASEGT. The CDR3 is 18 residues long. The V gene end was trimmed by 1 base and the J gene end by 4 bases; junction bases not matched to a gene: 15. The CDR3, as DNA: TGTGCCAGCAGTGAAGAATTGACGGGAGCGGGAAGGCGAGAGACCCAGTACTTC. Protein sequence: CASSEELTGAGRRETQYF.

The chain recombines TRBV21-1 with TRBJ2-1; the table calls TRBD2, which could not be checked here. TRBV21-1 is a pseudogene segment. The CDR3 is made up of 13 amino acids. CDR3 residues: CASSKGRDNEQFF. DNA of the CDR3: TGTGCCAGCAGCAAAGGGAGGGACAATGAGCAGTTCTTC.

The chain has TRBV6-1 and TRBJ1-5; the D gene is possibly TRBD1 (6 bases). The CDR3 is made up of 9 amino acids. CDR1 is MNHNS and CDR2 is SASEGT in the germline V gene. The CDR3, as DNA: TGTCGGGGGGGCCAGCCCCAGCATTTT. Protein product: CRGGQPQHF.

This clone has just a few counts. The J gene is TRBJ2-7, the V gene TRBV11-3, with D unresolved. The CDR3 length is 13 residues. V was cut by 4 bases and J by 5 bases, with 12 bases left in between. Per the germline V gene, CDR1 is SGHNT and CDR2 is YENEEA. CDR3 nucleotide sequence: TGTGCCAGCAGCTCCCTCATTAAGGACGAGCAGTACTTC. Translation: CASSSLIKDEQYF.

The rearrangement uses TRBV11-2 and TRBJ2-3; D unresolved. V lost 0 bases and J 4 bases, leaving 11 bases between the germline ends. This CDR3 is built from 15 residues. Per germline, CDR1 SGHAT and CDR2 FQNNGV. Written as DNA, the CDR3 is TGTGCCAGCAGCTTAGATAGGACGGTCCCAGATACGCAGTATTTT. This sequence encodes CASSLDRTVPDTQYF.

This clone has just a few counts. The chain joins TRBV20-1 to TRBJ2-5; 7 nucleotides align to TRBD2. The CDR3 covers 11 residues. Germline-derived CDR1 and CDR2 are DFQATT and SNEGSKA (reference sequence). DNA of the CDR3: TGCCGAGCGGGATTACAAGAGACCCAGTACTTC. Residues: CRAGLQETQYF.

The CDR3 DNA follows: TGTGCCAGCAGCTTGACTAGGCGCCCAGATACGCAGTATTTT. Translation gives CASSLTRRPDTQYF. The genes are TRBV7-9 and TRBJ2-3; weak D call: TRBD2 (6 bases). The germline V gene has CDR1 SEHNR and CDR2 FQNEAQ (reference sequence). V dropped 3 bases and J dropped 4 bases, with 11 bases sitting between them. CDR3 length equals 14 residues.

V usage is TRBV11-3 and J usage is TRBJ1-2; D might be TRBD1 (6 bases). The germline V and J ends were trimmed by 1 base and 3 bases, with 12 bases remaining between them. The CDR3 contains 15 residues. CDR1 and CDR2 (germline): SGHNT, YENEEA. CDR3 in amino acids: CASSLGADRDYGYTF. CDR3 in DNA: TGTGCCAGCAGCTTAGGGGCGGACAGAGACTATGGCTACACCTTC.

V is TRBV5-1 and J is TRBJ2-5; D remains ambiguous. Near its end, the DNA agrees better with TRBJ2-7, so the J call may be wrong. Looked up from germline, CDR1 is SGHRS and CDR2 is YFSETQ. This CDR3 has 14 amino acids. CDR3 residues: CASSVYSLSYEQYF. Here the CDR3 DNA reads TGCGCCAGCAGCGTCTATAGCCTCTCCTACGAGCAGTACTTC.

The J gene is TRBJ2-1, the V gene TRBV7-9; 11 positions agree with TRBD2. The germline V gene encodes CDR1 SEHNR and CDR2 FQNEAQ (reference sequence). J lost 7 bases, V lost 1 base, and 6 bases had no gene match. The CDR3 is 16 amino acids. The CDR3: CASSLVAGGPGNEQFF. The DNA of the CDR3 is TGTGCCAGCAGCTTAGTAGCGGGAGGGCCGGGAAATGAGCAGTTCTTC. The whole variable domain, remainder taken from reference TRBV7-9 and TRBJ2-1, is DTGVSQNPRHKITKRGQNVTFRCDPISEHNRLYWYRQTLGQGPEFLTYFQNEAQLEKSRLLSDRFSAERPKGSFSTLEIQRTEQGDSAMYLCASSLVAGGPGNEQFFGPGTRLTVL.

This rearrangement joins TRBV19 to TRBJ2-7, with 9 bases identical to TRBD2. The CDR3 contains 15 residues. Looked up from germline, CDR1 is LNHDA and CDR2 is SQIVND (reference sequence). V shed 4 bases and J 0 bases; nucleotides not matched to a gene: 4. CDR3 region: CASSRAGGTSYEQYF. CDR3 bases: TGTGCCAGTAGTAGGGCGGGGGGGACCTCCTACGAGCAGTACTTC. Full variable domain (remainder filled in from reference TRBV19 and TRBJ2-7): DGGITQSPKYLFRKEGQNVTLSCEQNLNHDAMYWYRQDPGQGLRLIYYSQIVNDFQKGDIAEGYSVSREKKESFPLTVTSAQKNPTAFYLCASSRAGGTSYEQYFGPGTRLTVT.

The genes are TRBV4-1 and TRBJ1-4; 7 nucleotides align to TRBD1. Germline values: CDR1 MGHRA, CDR2 YSYEKL. V gave up 1 base and J gave up 16 bases; unmatched junction bases: 12. The CDR3 extends over 14 amino acids. CDR3 nucleotide sequence: TGCGCCAGCAGCCAAGGTGATACAGGGGAGACCAGGTTTTTT. Protein sequence: CASSQGDTGETRFF.

This clone is judged medium-sized. The CDR3 sequence is CASSPNVRVDTQYF. The CDR3 nucleotides read TGTGCCAGTAGTCCCAACGTACGAGTAGATACGCAGTATTTT. The rearrangement joins TRBV19 to TRBJ2-3; D is undetermined. CDR1 is LNHDA, CDR2 SQIVND, per germline (reference sequence). This CDR3 region has 14 residues. The V end lost 5 bases, the J end lost 5 bases, and 14 bases lay between the germline ends.

A single count supports this clone. This rearrangement joins TRBV11-3 to TRBJ2-5; D possibly corresponds to TRBD1 (5 bases). The CDR3 is made up of 15 amino acids. Trimming pared 1 base from V and 3 bases from J, leaving 12 bases between. Germline CDR1 and CDR2: SGHNT and YENEEA. CDR3 region: CASSLGQGIEETQYF. CDR3 coding DNA: TGTGCCAGCAGCTTAGGGCAGGGCATTGAAGAGACCCAGTACTTC.

The V call is TRBV7-6, the J call TRBJ2-1; TRBD2 agrees at 10 bases. Germline V lookup: CDR1 SGHVS, CDR2 FNYEAQ. Trimming took 5 bases from V and 7 from J; bases not matched to a gene: 20. CDR3 length equals 19 residues. For the CDR3, the DNA is TGTGCCAGCAGCCCTGACAGGACTAGTTGGAGCGGGAGGGGGAATGAGCAGTTCTTC. Translated, it gives CASSPDRTSWSGRGNEQFF.

In regard to this clone: Relative to the germline gene, one junction end is altered; a read error may explain this. The rearrangement joins TRBV7-7 to TRBJ2-1, with 10 bases lining up with TRBD1. The CDR3 has 15 residues. Germline V lookup: CDR1 SSHAT, CDR2 FNYEAQ (reference sequence). CDR3 protein: CASSVGTGAYNEQFF. In nucleotides, the CDR3 is TGTGCTAGCAGCGTTGGGACAGGGGCCTACAATGAGCAGTTCTTC.

The chain has TRBV6-6 and TRBJ2-7; 10 nucleotides match TRBD2. This CDR3 has 16 amino acids. Germline V gene lookup returns CDR1 MNHNY and CDR2 SVGAGI (reference sequence). V trimming: 2 bases; J trimming: 6 bases; junction bases outside the gene matches: 10. The CDR3 coding sequence is TGTGCCAGCAGTTACGGGTCGGGAGCGGGAGGGGGCGAGCAGTACTTC. Its translation is CASSYGSGAGGGEQYF.

This chain uses TRBV7-2 with TRBJ1-1, with D hard to call. Germline CDR1 and CDR2: SGHTA and FQGNSA. The CDR3 consists of 13 residues. V gave up 1 base and J gave up 5 bases, with 8 bases separating them. The CDR3 loop reads CASSLDPGTEAFF. DNA for the CDR3: TGTGCCAGCAGCTTAGACCCTGGGACTGAAGCTTTCTTT.

This clone has just a few counts. The chain couples TRBV5-1 to TRBJ2-2, with D perhaps TRBD2 (5 bases). The CDR3 covers 16 residues. CDR1 and CDR2 from the germline V gene are SGHRS and YFSETQ. Trimming shortened V by 4 bases and J by 4 bases, and 17 bases separated the two germline ends. The CDR3 region has the DNA TGCGCCAGCAGCCCGGGAACCTTTACTAGCACCGGGGAGCTGTTTTTT. It translates to CASSPGTFTSTGELFF.

This clone was seen only a few times. The chain couples TRBV18 to TRBJ2-7; 7 bases map to TRBD1. CDR3 length: 16 amino acids. With V trimmed by 4 bases and J by 2 bases, 11 bases remained unmatched. The germline gives CDR1 KGHSH, CDR2 LQKENI. The CDR3 DNA reads TGTGCCAGCTCACAGATTAGGGGGACAGTCGCCTACGAGCAGTACTTC. Translation: CASSQIRGTVAYEQYF.

The chain combines TRBV5-4 with TRBJ1-2; possible D gene TRBD1, 6 bases. Trimming took off 4 bases at V and 8 bases at J, with 21 bases between the two ends. The CDR3 has 15 amino acids. Per the germline V gene, CDR1 is SGHNT and CDR2 is YYREEE (reference sequence). The CDR3 region has the DNA TGTGCCAGCAGCCCAGGGGACGGTGGGGTCGGAGGCTACACCTTC. It encodes CASSPGDGGVGGYTF.

The rearrangement joins TRBV10-2 to TRBJ2-7; a weak D match, TRBD1 (5 bases). The V end lost 2 bases, the J end lost 7 bases, and 15 bases lay between the germline ends. There are 14 residues in the CDR3. Germline values: CDR1 WSHSY, CDR2 SAAADI. Here the CDR3 reads CASSETGRPGEQYF. The CDR3 DNA is TGCGCCAGCAGTGAGACAGGCCGACCGGGTGAGCAGTACTTC.